The next 25 T cell receptor beta chains were all read from a single sample in a study of cytomegalovirus exposure and HLA in healthy donors (dated by TCRdb to 2016 to 2017). The method behind the library was the immunoSEQ multiplex PCR assay. For the multiplex PCR, a mixture combining 60 forward primers for TCR Vbeta segments and 13 reverse primers for TCR Jbeta segments was used. Entries here come from immuneACCESS through TCRdb and include only in-frame sequences with V and J called. Some clones fail to appear in such tables; in the studies checked, an unresolved V gene covers under half of the shortfall, and the cause of the remainder is unknown. This sample's table has entries for tens of thousands of clones. The ten largest clones add up to 8% to 10% of the sample. The sequenced sample was PBMCs. These receptors were obtained from a male donor in good health and CMV-seronegative.

The chain couples TRBV27 to TRBJ2-1; D gene unclear. Trimming removed 3 bases at V and 8 bases at J, with 5 bases between. This CDR3 is built from 11 residues. Germline CDR1 is MNHEY and CDR2 is SMNVEV (reference sequence). CDR3 sequence: CASSFLHEQFF. CDR3 nucleotide sequence: TGTGCCAGCAGTTTTCTCCATGAGCAGTTCTTC.

The rearrangement joins TRBV11-1 to TRBJ2-7, with 8 positions matching TRBD2. The germline CDR1 and CDR2 sequences are SGHAT and FQDESV (reference sequence). The CDR3 is 14 amino acids. Unmatched junction bases numbered 5, after V lost 3 bases and J lost 4 bases. CDR3 amino acids: CASSFGRASYEQYF. In DNA form, the CDR3 reads TGTGCCAGCAGCTTCGGGAGGGCGAGTTACGAGCAGTACTTC. Drawing the rest from reference TRBV11-1 and TRBJ2-7, the complete variable domain is EAEVAQSPRYKITEKSQAVAFWCDPISGHATLYWYRQILGQGPELLVQFQDESVVDDSQLPKDRFSAERLKGVDSTLKIQPAELGDSAMYLCASSFGRASYEQYFGPGTRLTVT.

The chain has TRBV7-2 and TRBJ1-5; no firm D call. CDR1 is SGHTA, CDR2 FQGNSA, per germline. Trimming took 0 bases from V and 5 from J, leaving 8 bases between them. CDR3 length: 14 amino acids. CDR3 nucleotide sequence: TGTGCCAGCAGCTTAGCCTCGGCGGATCAGCCCCAGCATTTT. Protein: CASSLASADQPQHF.

J is TRBJ1-2 and V is TRBV4-1; 7 nucleotides agree with TRBD1. Per the germline V gene, CDR1 is MGHRA and CDR2 is YSYEKL. With V trimmed by 5 bases and J by 1 base, 16 bases remained unmatched. The CDR3 contains 18 residues. The CDR3, as DNA: TGCGCCAGCAGCTCCCTGGCCAGGGGGGTGAAAGGTAACTATGGCTACACCTTC. Its translation is CASSSLARGVKGNYGYTF.

V and J are TRBV10-3 and TRBJ2-2, with 10 bases that match TRBD1. Germline values: CDR1 ENHRY, CDR2 SYGVKD. V trimming: 6 bases; J trimming: 5 bases; junction bases outside the gene matches: 3. The CDR3 has 14 amino acids. The CDR3 here is CAIRDRGGTGELFF. The CDR3 region has the DNA TGTGCCATCAGGGACAGGGGGGGGACCGGGGAGCTGTTTTTT.

The V gene is TRBV7-2, the J gene TRBJ1-2, with no clear D. The CDR3 has 12 residues. Germline CDR1 reads SGHTA; CDR2 reads FQGNSA. V lost 5 bases, J lost 4 bases, and 8 bases lay in between. The CDR3 reads CASSTSLYGYTF. DNA for the CDR3: TGTGCCAGCAGCACATCTCTCTATGGCTACACCTTC.

The CDR3 here is CASSLQVVQETQYF. The CDR3 coding sequence is TGTGCCAGCAGCTTACAGGTAGTCCAAGAGACCCAGTACTTC. This chain joins TRBV11-2 and TRBJ2-5; no clear D. Germline V CDR1 and CDR2: SGHAT, FQNNGV. The V end was cut by 2 bases, the J end by 1 base, with 8 bases between. The CDR3 extends over 14 amino acids.

The chain has TRBV30 and TRBJ2-5; D ambiguous. CDR1 and CDR2 (germline): GTSNPN, SVGIG (reference sequence). Trimming stripped 3 bases from V and 1 base from J, with 9 bases between. There are 13 residues in the CDR3. CDR3 loop: CAWSPTVQETQYF. The CDR3 DNA reads TGTGCCTGGAGCCCCACAGTCCAAGAGACCCAGTACTTC.

V and J are TRBV5-1 and TRBJ2-7; 11 nucleotides match TRBD2. The CDR3 is made up of 15 amino acids. After removal of 1 base from V and 4 bases from J, the junction contained 4 bases not matched to a gene. CDR1 and CDR2 (germline): SGHRS, YFSETQ. CDR3 loop: CASSLNRLAGYEQYF. CDR3 coding DNA: TGCGCCAGCAGCTTGAACCGACTAGCGGGATACGAGCAGTACTTC.

The V call is TRBV27, the J call TRBJ1-4; D call uncertain. The CDR3 loop spans 15 amino acids. Per the germline V gene, CDR1 is MNHEY and CDR2 is SMNVEV (reference sequence). V was clipped by 8 bases and J by 3 bases, with 16 bases between them. The CDR3 region has the DNA TGTGCCAGCGGGTCCTCAGGAAACGCTAATGAAAAACTGTTTTTT. Amino acids: CASGSSGNANEKLFF.

The rearrangement links TRBV27 to TRBJ2-7; D call uncertain. CDR3 size: 13 residues. Germline CDR1 reads MNHEY; CDR2 reads SMNVEV (reference sequence). With 4 bases removed from V and 0 bases from J, the gap between germline ends came to 7 bases. The CDR3 bases are TGTGCCAGCAGTTATTCCTACTCCTACGAGCAGTACTTC. The encoded protein is CASSYSYSYEQYF.

This chain uses TRBV9 with TRBJ2-1, with 8 nucleotides matching TRBD2. Trimming removed 5 bases from V and 5 bases from J; junction bases left unmatched: 6. This CDR3 has 14 residues. Germline V gene sequence: CDR1 SGDLS, CDR2 YYNGEE. The chain's CDR3 is CASSWGLDDNEQFF. The CDR3 DNA reads TGTGCCAGCAGTTGGGGACTAGATGACAATGAGCAGTTCTTC.

The rearrangement links TRBV28 to TRBJ2-3; 9 bases fit TRBD1. V trimming: 4 bases; J trimming: 2 bases; junction bases outside the gene matches: 7. Germline V gene data show CDR1 as MDHEN and CDR2 as SYDVKM. The CDR3 runs 16 residues. CDR3 DNA: TGTGCCAGCAGTTCATCCGGGACAGGGACCACAGATACGCAGTATTTT. As protein: CASSSSGTGTTDTQYF.

The CDR3 nucleotides are TGTGCCAGCAGCCTTAGCGGGGCGGGAAGGAGCTCCTACGAGCAGTACTTC. As protein: CASSLSGAGRSSYEQYF. This chain connects TRBV11-2 to TRBJ2-7, with 8 positions matching TRBD2. The CDR3 length is 17 residues. The V segment lost 5 bases and the J segment 0 bases; nucleotides outside the gene matches: 12. The germline V gene has CDR1 SGHAT and CDR2 FQNNGV. Drawing the rest from reference TRBV11-2 and TRBJ2-7, the complete variable domain is EAGVAQSPRYKIIEKRQSVAFWCNPISGHATLYWYQQILGQGPKLLIQFQNNGVVDDSQLPKDRFSAERLKGVDSTLKIQPAKLEDSAVYLCASSLSGAGRSSYEQYFGPGTRLTVT.

This chain links TRBV4-1 with TRBJ2-7; TRBD2 matches 14 bases. In germline, CDR1 is MGHRA, CDR2 YSYEKL. This CDR3 contains 18 residues. V lost 0 bases and J lost 4; bases outside the gene matches: 8. The CDR3 here is CASSQDPGLAGGGYEQYF. The CDR3, as DNA: TGCGCCAGCAGCCAAGATCCCGGACTAGCGGGAGGAGGGTACGAGCAGTACTTC.

The V and J genes are TRBV11-3 and TRBJ2-1, with 14 bases fitting TRBD2. V shed 5 bases, J shed 9 bases, and the junction held 9 bases outside the gene matches. The CDR3 sequence is 16 residues long. Germline CDR1 is SGHNT and CDR2 is YENEEA. CDR3 protein: CASSQGTSGRYGEQFF. The CDR3 nucleotides are TGTGCCAGCAGCCAGGGGACTAGCGGGAGATACGGTGAGCAGTTCTTC. Full variable domain (rest looked up from reference TRBV11-3 and TRBJ2-1): EAGVVQSPRYKIIEKKQPVAFWCNPISGHNTLYWYLQNLGQGPELLIRYENEEAVDDSQLPKDRFSAERLKGVDSTLKIQPAELGDSAVYLCASSQGTSGRYGEQFFGPGTRLTVL.

The rearrangement uses TRBV5-4 and TRBJ1-1, with 7 bases matching TRBD1. This CDR3 contains 13 residues. The V segment lost 4 bases and the J segment 4 bases; nucleotides outside the gene matches: 4. The germline V gene has CDR1 SGHNT and CDR2 YYREEE (reference sequence). CDR3 coding DNA: TGTGCCAGCAGCCCCACAGGGGCCACTGAAGCTTTCTTT. Residues: CASSPTGATEAFF. The whole variable domain, filled in from reference TRBV5-4 and TRBJ1-1, reads ETGVTQSPTHLIKTRGQQVTLRCSSQSGHNTVSWYQQALGQGPQFIFQYYREEENGRGNFPPRFSGLQFPNYSSELNVNALELDDSALYLCASSPTGATEAFFGQGTRLTVV.

This sequence joins TRBV5-8 and TRBJ2-7, with TRBD2 matching over 11 bases. CDR3 length equals 14 residues. With 6 bases clipped from V and 4 bases from J, the junction kept 6 bases outside the gene matches. The germline gives CDR1 SGHTS, CDR2 YDEGEE. CDR3 sequence (DNA): TGTGCCAGCACCTTAGCGGGAGGGAGTTACGAGCAGTACTTC. It encodes CASTLAGGSYEQYF.

The chain combines TRBV4-1 with TRBJ2-3, with 10 bases lining up with TRBD2. The germline V gene has CDR1 MGHRA and CDR2 YSYEKL. V dropped 1 base and J dropped 3; count of bases not matched to a gene: 4. The CDR3 sequence is 16 residues long. The DNA of the CDR3 is TGCGCCAGCAGCCAAGTTCAACTAGCGGGAACAGATACGCAGTATTTT. It encodes CASSQVQLAGTDTQYF.

Note on this clone: At one boundary the junction diverges from the germline segment, which might be a read error. This chain uses TRBV30 with TRBJ2-3; the D gene is possibly TRBD2 (7 bases). The CDR3 runs to 15 residues. The germline gives CDR1 GTSNPN, CDR2 SVGIG (reference sequence). The CDR3, as DNA: TGTGCCGGGAGTGTAAGGGGGGGGGTCACAGATACGCAGTATTTT. Encoded protein: CAGSVRGGVTDTQYF.

The V call is TRBV7-2, the J call TRBJ2-2; TRBD2 aligns across 7 bases. This CDR3 is built from 15 residues. The V gene end was trimmed by 6 bases and the J gene end by 3 bases; junction bases not matched to a gene: 7. Germline-derived CDR1 and CDR2 are SGHTA and FQGNSA. CDR3 amino acids: CASRKGGTYTGELFF. The DNA of the CDR3 is TGTGCCAGCAGGAAGGGAGGGACTTACACCGGGGAGCTGTTTTTT.

The CDR3 coding sequence is TGCGCCAGCAGCCAAGGACTGGAGGGGTACGAGCAGTACTTC. Its protein product is CASSQGLEGYEQYF. This chain joins TRBV4-1 and TRBJ2-7; D is perhaps TRBD2 (6 bases). Per the germline V gene, CDR1 is MGHRA and CDR2 is YSYEKL. There are 14 residues in the CDR3. V was trimmed by 1 base and J by 4 bases, leaving 11 bases between them.

This chain uses TRBV6-6 with TRBJ2-1; a weak D match, TRBD2 (6 bases). Germline lookup yields CDR1 MNHNY and CDR2 SVGAGI (reference sequence). There are 14 residues in the CDR3. Trimming shortened V by 2 bases and J by 7 bases, and 12 bases separated the two germline ends. The CDR3 here is CASSYGSEGNEQFF. The CDR3 DNA sequence: TGTGCCAGCAGTTACGGGTCGGAGGGGAATGAGCAGTTCTTC.

This chain uses TRBV6-6 with TRBJ1-5, with D unclear. This CDR3 is 13 amino acids long. Germline CDR1 is MNHNY and CDR2 is SVGAGI (reference sequence). Trimming removed 7 bases from V and 4 bases from J, with 11 bases in between. The DNA for the CDR3 is TGTGCCAGCATCTTGGGCCTTAATCAGCCCCAGCATTTT. Amino acid sequence: CASILGLNQPQHF.

Frequency places this clone as large. Other DNA sequences in the sample encode the same CDR3. The rearrangement uses TRBV28 and TRBJ2-3; TRBD1 matches at 7 bases. The CDR3 is 15 residues long. With V trimmed by 6 bases and J by 3 bases, 9 bases remained unmatched. Looked up from germline, CDR1 is MDHEN and CDR2 is SYDVKM. The CDR3 DNA sequence: TGTGCCAGCAGACTACACAGGGGTGGAACAGATACGCAGTATTTT. This sequence encodes CASRLHRGGTDTQYF.